This entry features one T cell receptor beta chain sequence. Participants spanned ages about 18 to 95 years and resided in 20 to 30 US areas. This specimen comes from a study of blood T cell repertoires in COVID-19. Per the original data handling: Cell counts per sample came from amplifying reference gene primers. TCRdb keeps only in-frame clones here, not all; method: immunoSEQ multiplex PCR. The V and J calls and clone size are taken from that table; D and trimming were inferred from the DNA. The sample shows 200,000 or so clones, under 90% of them seen only once. The CDR3 has 16 amino acids. Germline lookup yields CDR1 SGHTA and CDR2 FQGNSA. Germline trimming cut 5 bases from V and 4 bases from J; bases unmatched to any gene: 5.

The V call is TRBV7-2, the J call TRBJ2-5; 15 bases align to TRBD2. The clonotype comes from a man between 60 and 75 years old who had recovered from COVID-19. Sequencing was performed on PBMCs or T cells enriched from blood (not recorded which). The CDR3 sequence is CASSRSGLAGGETQYF. The CDR3 region has the DNA TGTGCCAGCAGCCGGTCGGGACTAGCGGGGGGAGAGACCCAGTACTTC.